A selection of T cell receptor beta chains follows, all from one sample in a study of blood T cell repertoires in COVID-19. The assay was immunoSEQ multiplex PCR, and TCRdb's table has in-frame clones only and misses some. The data show 250,000 to 350,000 clones, around 87% seen once. The specimen sequenced was peripheral blood. These receptors originate from a woman aged 45-60 years who had recovered from COVID-19. Both conserved end residues are part of each CDR3. Each record gives: D gene, clone size, V gene, J gene, CDR3 protein, CDR3 DNA. The D gene is left open where the match is weak. Clone size is shown for a subset of rows, as once, few, many or a class of expanded clone.

d_call: TRBD1; clone_size: NA; v_call: TRBV28; j_call: TRBJ2-7; cdr3_aa: CASSFRDRAYEQYF; cdr3_nt: TGTGCCAGCAGTTTTAGGGACAGAGCCTACGAGCAGTACTTC
d_call: TRBD1; clone_size: NA; v_call: TRBV5-1; j_call: TRBJ2-7; cdr3_aa: CASSQDSTRTGSNYEQYF; cdr3_nt: TGCGCCAGCAGCCAAGACTCTACCCGGACAGGGAGTAACTACGAGCAGTACTTC
d_call: TRBD1; clone_size: NA; v_call: TRBV9; j_call: TRBJ2-5; cdr3_aa: CASSPRTGPYQETQYF; cdr3_nt: TGTGCCAGCAGCCCCCGGACAGGGCCGTACCAAGAGACCCAGTACTTC
d_call: TRBD1; clone_size: NA; v_call: TRBV6-5; j_call: TRBJ1-6; cdr3_aa: CASSWTGGSSPLHF; cdr3_nt: TGTGCCAGCAGTTGGACAGGGGGCTCTTCACCCCTCCACTTT
d_call: TRBD1; clone_size: once; v_call: TRBV5-1; j_call: TRBJ1-2; cdr3_aa: CASSRETGAYGYTF; cdr3_nt: TGCGCCAGCAGCCGGGAGACAGGGGCCTATGGCTACACCTTC
d_call: TRBD1; clone_size: NA; v_call: TRBV28; j_call: TRBJ1-1; cdr3_aa: CASSAQGALEAFF; cdr3_nt: TGTGCCAGCAGTGCCCAGGGGGCACTTGAAGCTTTCTTT
d_call: NA; clone_size: once; v_call: TRBV28; j_call: TRBJ1-2; cdr3_aa: CASSITPTYGYTF; cdr3_nt: TGTGCCAGCAGTATTACACCGACTTATGGCTACACCTTC
d_call: TRBD1; clone_size: NA; v_call: TRBV19; j_call: TRBJ1-6; cdr3_aa: CASSIYARGIPGSNSPLHF; cdr3_nt: TGTGCCAGTAGTATTTACGCCAGGGGGATCCCAGGTAGCAATTCACCCCTCCACTTT
d_call: TRBD1; clone_size: NA; v_call: TRBV9; j_call: TRBJ2-2; cdr3_aa: CASSGQGLGTGELFF; cdr3_nt: TGTGCCAGCAGCGGACAGGGTTTGGGCACCGGGGAGCTGTTTTTT
d_call: TRBD2; clone_size: NA; v_call: TRBV7-2; j_call: TRBJ2-2; cdr3_aa: CANLAGEYTGELFF; cdr3_nt: TGTGCCAATCTAGCGGGAGAATACACCGGGGAGCTGTTTTTT
d_call: TRBD1; clone_size: NA; v_call: TRBV7-9; j_call: TRBJ1-5; cdr3_aa: CASSLGTGGPQPQHF; cdr3_nt: TGTGCCAGCAGCCTCGGGACAGGGGGCCCTCAGCCCCAGCATTTT
d_call: NA; clone_size: NA; v_call: TRBV19; j_call: TRBJ2-2; cdr3_aa: CASQRTTGTGELFF; cdr3_nt: TGTGCCAGTCAAAGGACTACAGGCACCGGGGAGCTGTTTTTT
d_call: TRBD1; clone_size: NA; v_call: TRBV7-8; j_call: TRBJ2-4; cdr3_aa: CASSWDRARNIQYF; cdr3_nt: TGTGCCAGCAGCTGGGACAGGGCTAGGAACATTCAGTACTTC
d_call: NA; clone_size: NA; v_call: TRBV28; j_call: TRBJ1-5; cdr3_aa: CASRGAFAGNQPQHF; cdr3_nt: TGTGCCAGCAGGGGGGCCTTTGCGGGCAATCAGCCCCAGCATTTT
d_call: TRBD1; clone_size: once; v_call: TRBV6-5; j_call: TRBJ2-1; cdr3_aa: CASGRSVRGQGEQFF; cdr3_nt: TGTGCCAGCGGACGGAGCGTCAGGGGGCAAGGGGAGCAGTTCTTC
d_call: TRBD2; clone_size: NA; v_call: TRBV2; j_call: TRBJ2-3; cdr3_aa: CASSAASGGADTQYF; cdr3_nt: TGTGCCAGCAGTGCCGCTAGCGGGGGGGCGGATACGCAGTATTTT
d_call: NA; clone_size: NA; v_call: TRBV11-1; j_call: TRBJ2-7; cdr3_aa: CASSSHGIAYEQYF; cdr3_nt: TGTGCCAGCAGCTCCCACGGGATTGCCTACGAGCAGTACTTC
d_call: TRBD1; clone_size: NA; v_call: TRBV7-2; j_call: TRBJ1-1; cdr3_aa: CASSLHGTGGLGDTEAFF; cdr3_nt: TGTGCCAGCAGCTTACATGGGACAGGGGGCTTGGGGGACACTGAAGCTTTCTTT
d_call: TRBD2; clone_size: NA; v_call: TRBV7-3; j_call: TRBJ2-7; cdr3_aa: CASSWTSRSEQYF; cdr3_nt: TGTGCCAGCAGCTGGACTAGTCGTAGCGAGCAGTACTTC
d_call: NA; clone_size: NA; v_call: TRBV6-5; j_call: TRBJ2-7; cdr3_aa: CASSRTDSNYEQYF; cdr3_nt: TGTGCCAGCAGTCGTACCGACTCGAACTACGAGCAGTACTTC
d_call: TRBD1; clone_size: many; v_call: TRBV5-1; j_call: TRBJ1-2; cdr3_aa: CASSHGQGGGYTF; cdr3_nt: TGCGCCAGCAGCCATGGACAGGGAGGCGGCTACACCTTC
d_call: NA; clone_size: NA; v_call: TRBV28; j_call: TRBJ2-3; cdr3_aa: CASASLGDTQYF; cdr3_nt: TGTGCCAGCGCCTCCCTAGGAGATACGCAGTATTTT
d_call: NA; clone_size: NA; v_call: TRBV14; j_call: TRBJ2-7; cdr3_aa: CASRQAGTTQQYF; cdr3_nt: TGTGCCAGCAGACAAGCCGGGACAACTCAGCAGTACTTC
d_call: TRBD1; clone_size: NA; v_call: TRBV30; j_call: TRBJ1-1; cdr3_aa: CAWETGLTEAFF; cdr3_nt: TGTGCCTGGGAGACAGGGCTCACTGAAGCTTTCTTT
d_call: NA; clone_size: NA; v_call: TRBV12-5; j_call: TRBJ1-5; cdr3_aa: CASGLDTVSGQPQHF; cdr3_nt: TGTGCTAGTGGTTTGGACACAGTTTCAGGCCAGCCCCAGCATTTT
d_call: NA; clone_size: NA; v_call: TRBV6-5; j_call: TRBJ1-1; cdr3_aa: CATLLLAGEHIEAFF; cdr3_nt: TGTGCCACCCTCCTTTTGGCCGGAGAACATATTGAAGCTTTCTTT
d_call: NA; clone_size: NA; v_call: TRBV7-2; j_call: TRBJ2-7; cdr3_aa: CASSLDRSRWYEQYF; cdr3_nt: TGTGCCAGCAGCTTAGATCGGTCCCGGTGGTACGAGCAGTACTTC
d_call: NA; clone_size: NA; v_call: TRBV9; j_call: TRBJ2-7; cdr3_aa: CASSVDVGPHYEQYF; cdr3_nt: TGTGCCAGCAGCGTAGACGTGGGGCCCCACTACGAGCAGTACTTC
d_call: TRBD2; clone_size: NA; v_call: TRBV4-3; j_call: TRBJ2-7; cdr3_aa: CASSQELAGSYEQYF; cdr3_nt: TGCGCCAGCAGCCAAGAACTAGCGGGATCCTACGAGCAGTACTTC
d_call: TRBD1; clone_size: once; v_call: TRBV5-1; j_call: TRBJ2-7; cdr3_aa: CASSPPDRGSEQYF; cdr3_nt: TGCGCCAGCAGCCCCCCGGACAGGGGATCCGAGCAGTACTTC
d_call: TRBD1; clone_size: NA; v_call: TRBV4-1; j_call: TRBJ1-4; cdr3_aa: CASSRGQGREKLFF; cdr3_nt: TGCGCCAGCAGCCGCGGACAGGGTCGAGAAAAACTGTTTTTT
d_call: NA; clone_size: NA; v_call: TRBV28; j_call: TRBJ1-5; cdr3_aa: CASSSLGQPQHF; cdr3_nt: TGTGCCAGCAGTTCCCTGGGCCAGCCCCAGCATTTT
d_call: TRBD1; clone_size: NA; v_call: TRBV5-6; j_call: TRBJ2-2; cdr3_aa: CASSSYRGATRTTGELFF; cdr3_nt: TGTGCCAGCAGCTCGTACAGGGGCGCGACTCGAACCACCGGGGAGCTGTTTTTT
d_call: TRBD1; clone_size: NA; v_call: TRBV27; j_call: TRBJ1-4; cdr3_aa: CASSSWDSRFGKLFF; cdr3_nt: TGTGCCAGCAGTTCCTGGGACAGCCGGTTTGGGAAACTGTTTTTT
d_call: NA; clone_size: NA; v_call: TRBV11-2; j_call: TRBJ1-4; cdr3_aa: CASSEIVWGAREKLFF; cdr3_nt: TGTGCCAGCAGCGAGATTGTTTGGGGCGCCCGTGAAAAACTGTTTTTT
d_call: NA; clone_size: NA; v_call: TRBV7-9; j_call: TRBJ1-2; cdr3_aa: CASSIDSYGYTF; cdr3_nt: TGTGCCAGCAGCATCGACAGCTATGGCTACACCTTC
d_call: TRBD1; clone_size: once; v_call: TRBV4-2; j_call: TRBJ2-7; cdr3_aa: CASSQALGQGWHEQYF; cdr3_nt: TGTGCCAGCAGCCAAGCCCTTGGACAGGGTTGGCACGAGCAGTACTTC